Sequencing of this T cell receptor (beta chain) was carried out in a study of beta chain features in type 1 diabetes. Study-wide results and limits: An over-representation of cells with high TCR expression could result from cDNA sequencing. Moderately but significantly shorter TCRB CDR3s were found in Type 1 diabetes patients in all four CD4+ subsets.

Reverse transcribing all isolated RNA meant expressed TCRB transcripts were sequenced. Profiled with immunoSEQ multiplex PCR; TCRdb holds only in-frame clones, not every one. The sample lists around 280,000 clones, about 15% occurring once. Staining for CD45RO/CCR7/CD25/CD127/CD95/CD27 allowed sorting of CD4+ naive, central memory, regulatory and stem cell-like memory cells. As for this clone: Its specificity is not known.

The sequencing input was naive CD4+ T cells from blood. This TCR came from a man in his late teens or twenties with type 1 diabetes.

As DNA, the CDR3 is TGTGCCAGCTCACCACCGAAACGGGGGGAGCAAGAGACCCAGTACTTC. Protein sequence: CASSPPKRGEQETQYF. The chain combines TRBV18 with TRBJ2-5; 7 bases agree with TRBD2. The V gene's germline CDR1 is KGHSH and CDR2 LQKENI. The CDR3 is 16 residues long. The trim removed 0 bases at V and 2 bases at J, leaving 6 bases unmatched.